Below, 20 T cell receptor beta chains from the same sample are listed, as sequenced in a study of blood T cell repertoires in COVID-19. Measured with immunoSEQ multiplex PCR; TCRdb has only the in-frame clones, and not every one. Found here are around 240,000 clones, about 89% of them singletons; the top ten hold 0.95% to 1.5%. The specimen was PBMCs or T cells enriched from blood (not recorded which). Receptor source: a human donor in a cohort exposed to, infected with or recovered from COVID-19 (not recorded which). The donor label of this sample is uncertain.

About this clone: One end of the junction fails to match germline, which may point to a read error. The genes are TRBV5-3 and TRBJ2-1; D call uncertain. TRBV5-3 is filed as an ORF, its function uncertain. This CDR3 contains 16 residues. The CDR3 protein is CARSFPHSPPYSEQFF. In nucleotides, the CDR3 is TGTGCCAGAAGCTTCCCCCACTCCCCCCCCTACAGTGAGCAGTTCTTC.

This clone was seen once. The chain links TRBV29-1 to TRBJ1-4; 10 bases fit TRBD1. This CDR3 spans 16 amino acids. Germline lookup yields CDR1 SQVTM and CDR2 ANQGSEA. The CDR3 DNA sequence: TGCAGGTATAGGGGACAGGGGTGTGCAACTAATGAAAAACTGTTTTTT. Amino acids: CRYRGQGCATNEKLFF.

The chain couples TRBV27 to TRBJ2-2; 11 bases are a match to TRBD2. V gave up 2 bases and J gave up 5 bases; unmatched junction bases: 1. Germline CDR1 MNHEY, CDR2 SMNVEV (reference sequence). The CDR3 has 15 residues. DNA of the CDR3: TGTGCCAGCAGTTTAAGGACTAGCGGGACCGGGGAGCTGTTTTTT. Protein sequence: CASSLRTSGTGELFF.

Here the CDR3 reads CASSVDRAGNQPQHF. The CDR3 bases are TGTGCCAGCAGCGTCGACAGGGCGGGCAATCAGCCCCAGCATTTT. This rearrangement joins TRBV2 to TRBJ1-5; 7 bases are a match to TRBD1. The CDR3 consists of 15 residues. Germline assignment: CDR1 SNHLY and CDR2 FYNNEI. The V segment lost 6 bases and the J segment 2 bases; nucleotides outside the gene matches: 7.

The genes are TRBV11-2 and TRBJ2-7, with a weak D call TRBD2 (5 bases). This CDR3 has 16 residues. CDR1 and CDR2 (germline): SGHAT, FQNNGV. Trimming took 5 bases from V and 4 from J, leaving 21 bases between them. In DNA form, the CDR3 reads TGTGCCAGCAGCCCAGCGGAGCGGTTGAAGGGTTACGAGCAGTACTTC. It specifies CASSPAERLKGYEQYF.

V gene TRBV10-2 combines with J gene TRBJ1-1, with unresolved D. Per germline, CDR1 WSHSY and CDR2 SAAADI. The germline V and J ends were trimmed by 5 bases and 3 bases, with 13 bases remaining between them. This CDR3 region has 14 residues. CDR3 DNA: TGCGCCAGCAGTTTTGACCGAGGGTACACTGAAGCTTTCTTT. It encodes CASSFDRGYTEAFF.

CDR3 residues: CATSDLGQGAVDTGELFF. In DNA form, the CDR3 reads TGTGCCACCAGTGATTTAGGACAGGGGGCGGTTGACACCGGGGAGCTGTTTTTT. The chain couples TRBV24-1 to TRBJ2-2; 11 bases line up with TRBD1. The CDR3 is 18 amino acids. CDR1 is KGHDR, CDR2 SFDVKD, per germline. V was clipped by 1 base and J by 3 bases; unmatched bases: 6.

The V gene is TRBV5-4, the J gene TRBJ2-5; possibly TRBD2 for D (6 bases). V was shortened by 2 bases and J by 2 bases, with 7 bases between the two germline ends. Germline values: CDR1 SGHNT, CDR2 YYREEE (reference sequence). The CDR3 runs 13 residues. CDR3 sequence: CASSFRGQETQYF. CDR3 nucleotides: TGTGCCAGCAGCTTTCGGGGGCAAGAGACCCAGTACTTC.

The chain is built from TRBV4-1 and TRBJ1-4; 8 positions agree with TRBD1. The germline CDR1 and CDR2 sequences are MGHRA and YSYEKL. After removal of 4 bases from V and 8 bases from J, the junction contained 9 bases not matched to a gene. The CDR3 is made up of 15 amino acids. The CDR3 region is CASSLSGQGREKLFF. For the CDR3, the DNA is TGCGCCAGCAGCCTCTCCGGACAGGGCCGGGAAAAACTGTTTTTT.

The chain employs TRBV19 and TRBJ1-1; D is possibly TRBD1 (5 bases). Looked up from germline, CDR1 is LNHDA and CDR2 is SQIVND (reference sequence). CDR3 length: 14 amino acids. Trimming shortened V by 5 bases and J by 0 bases, and 10 bases separated the two germline ends. CDR3 loop: CASSYQGMNTEAFF. In nucleotides, the CDR3 is TGTGCCAGTAGTTATCAGGGAATGAACACTGAAGCTTTCTTT.

This chain joins TRBV10-2 and TRBJ2-7; 7 bases fit TRBD2. The J segment lost 1 base and the V segment lost 6 bases, leaving 0 bases of the junction unmatched. The CDR3 is 12 amino acids. Germline V CDR1 and CDR2: WSHSY, SAAADI. Here the CDR3 reads CASSGRSYEQYF. The CDR3 nucleotides are TGCGCCAGCAGCGGGAGGTCCTACGAGCAGTACTTC.

The chain recombines TRBV5-5 with TRBJ1-6; no reliable D call. V lost 3 bases and J lost 0, with 13 bases in between. This CDR3 has 17 residues. Germline V lookup: CDR1 SGHKS, CDR2 YYEKEE (reference sequence). The DNA of the CDR3 is TGTGCCAGCAGCTCGGGGAGGCTGAGCTCCTATAATTCACCCCTCCACTTT. Amino acid sequence: CASSSGRLSSYNSPLHF.

This chain connects TRBV10-3 to TRBJ1-2; D might be TRBD1 (5 bases). From germline, CDR1 is ENHRY and CDR2 SYGVKD. The CDR3 loop spans 14 amino acids. Trimming pared 2 bases from V and 6 bases from J, leaving 13 bases between. This chain's CDR3 is CAISEGGSENGYTF. In DNA form, the CDR3 reads TGTGCCATCAGTGAGGGGGGGAGTGAAAATGGCTACACCTTC.

As DNA, the CDR3 is TGTGCCAGCAGCGCAGGTCAGCTTCCGAACACCGGGGAGCTGTTTTTT. This gives the protein CASSAGQLPNTGELFF. The J gene is TRBJ2-2, the V gene TRBV9; D not resolved. V lost 3 bases, J lost 0 bases, and 12 bases lay in between. CDR1 and CDR2 (germline): SGDLS, YYNGEE. The CDR3 runs 16 residues.

The V call is TRBV7-9, the J call TRBJ2-6; the D gene is possibly TRBD2 (5 bases). Germline loops: CDR1 SEHNR, CDR2 FQNEAQ (reference sequence). The CDR3 covers 15 residues. The V gene lost 0 bases and the J gene lost 8 bases, with 11 bases spanning the gap. In DNA, the CDR3 is TGTGCCAGCAGCTTAGCCTTCGAGCGGACCAACGTCCTGACTTTC. Encoded protein: CASSLAFERTNVLTF.

The gene calls are TRBV5-4 and TRBJ2-5; D call uncertain. This CDR3 spans 12 amino acids. Germline V lookup: CDR1 SGHNT, CDR2 YYREEE (reference sequence). V shed 2 bases and J shed 2 bases, with 4 bases lying between them. CDR3 sequence: CASSFPQETQYF. As DNA, the CDR3 is TGTGCCAGCAGCTTCCCACAAGAGACCCAGTACTTC.

The chain uses TRBV3-1 (or the pseudogene TRBV3-2) and TRBJ1-2; D is uncertain. V dropped 2 bases and J dropped 8 bases, with 9 bases sitting between them. Germline CDR1 LGHDT, CDR2 YNNKEL (reference sequence). The CDR3 is 12 residues long. CDR3: CASSQSSRGYTF. CDR3 sequence (DNA): TGTGCCAGCAGCCAATCATCCCGGGGCTACACCTTC.

The rearrangement joins TRBV18 to TRBJ1-1, with TRBD1 as a possible D gene (5 bases). Trimming left V 8 bases short and J 8 bases short, with 12 bases between. CDR1 KGHSH and CDR2 LQKENI come from the germline V gene. The CDR3 is made up of 11 amino acids. CDR3 DNA: TGTGCCAGCCGATATAACAGGGAAGCTTTCTTT. Encoded protein: CASRYNREAFF. The full variable domain, in which reference TRBV18 and TRBJ1-1 provide the parts outside the CDR3, is NAGVMQNPRHLVRRRGQEARLRCSPMKGHSHVYWYRQLPEEGLKFMVYLQKENIIDESGMPKERFSAEFPKEGPSILRIQQVVRGDSAAYFCASRYNREAFFGQGTRLTVV.

J is TRBJ1-1 and V is TRBV9, with D unclear. The CDR3 has 14 amino acids. The germline V gene encodes CDR1 SGDLS and CDR2 YYNGEE. The V gene lost 1 base and the J gene lost 2 bases, with 9 bases spanning the gap. The CDR3 region has the DNA TGTGCCAGCAGCGTACCCCCGACTAACACTGAAGCTTTCTTT. This gives the protein CASSVPPTNTEAFF. The full variable domain, with the rest looked up from reference TRBV9 and TRBJ1-1, is DSGVTQTPKHLITATGQRVTLRCSPRSGDLSVYWYQQSLDQGLQFLIQYYNGEERAKGNILERFSAQQFPDLHSELNLSSLELGDSALYFCASSVPPTNTEAFFGQGTRLTVV.

CDR3 DNA sequence: TGTGCCAGCAGTCCAGGGGGCCTTCCCCAGCATTTT. Translating it yields CASSPGGLPQHF. The chain links TRBV6-2 or TRBV6-3 to TRBJ1-5, with 8 bases matching TRBD1. V lost 5 bases and J lost 10; bases outside the gene matches: 4. Germline V gene data show CDR1 as MNHEY and CDR2 as SVGEGT. This CDR3 contains 12 residues.